Below are 25 T cell receptor beta chains sequenced from a single sample in a study of T cells in women clearing cervical HPV infection. Sequencing used immunoSEQ multiplex PCR; TCRdb keeps in-frame clones, though not all of them. This sample contains 30,000 to 45,000 clones. The sequenced sample consisted of blood buffy coat. The receptors derive from a woman aged 18 to 75 with a cervical HPV16 infection that either progressed to CIN3+ or cleared (not recorded which).

Concerning this clone itself: The read ends 3 residues shy of where the CDR3 ends; the end is completed using the germline J gene. The chain recombines TRBV30 with TRBJ1-2, with unresolved D. The CDR3 is 13 amino acids. Trimming shortened V by 3 bases and J by 4 bases, and 12 bases separated the two germline ends. Germline CDR1 reads GTSNPN; CDR2 reads SVGIG (reference sequence). CDR3 DNA (partial): TGTGCCTGGAGCGTAGGGAGCGGCTATGGC. It codes for CAWSVGSGYG. The complete CDR3 sequence is CAWSVGSGYGYTF.

Concerning this clone: The read terminates 3 residues before the CDR3 end, so the remaining end is supplied by the germline J gene. V is TRBV28 and J is TRBJ2-1; 9 bases line up with TRBD2. This CDR3 spans 17 amino acids. The ends lost 4 bases at V and 9 bases at J; junction bases unmatched: 16. The germline V gene has CDR1 MDHEN and CDR2 SYDVKM. The CDR3 DNA, read in part, is TGTGCCAGCAGTTCCACCACGGGAGCGGGGGGCGGGAGTGAG. As protein: CASSSTTGAGGGSE. The entire CDR3 reads CASSSTTGAGGGSEQFF. Variable domain in full (rest from reference TRBV28 and TRBJ2-1): DVKVTQSSRYLVKRTGEKVFLECVQDMDHENMFWYRQDPGLGLRLIYFSYDVKMKEKGDIPEGYSVSREKKERFSLILESASTNQTSMYLCASSSTTGAGGGSEQFFGPGTRLTVL.

For this clone: The read gets to within 3 residues of the CDR3 end, and the germline J gene fills in the rest. The chain has TRBV6-4 and TRBJ2-7, with 12 nucleotides matching TRBD1. This CDR3 spans 19 amino acids. Per the germline V gene, CDR1 is MRHNA and CDR2 is SNTAGT. V gave up 0 bases and J gave up 0 bases; unmatched junction bases: 9. CDR3 amino acids: CASSDSIRDRGPSSYEQYF. The sequenced part of the CDR3 DNA is TGTGCCAGCAGTGACTCGATACGGGACAGGGGGCCTTCCTCCTACGAG.

To note about this clone: Read sequence stops 3 residues before the CDR3 end, and the germline J gene provides the missing end. Other nucleotide sequences in the sample specify the same CDR3. The chain joins TRBV7-9 to TRBJ2-3, with D uncertain. CDR1 and CDR2 (germline): SEHNR, FQNEAQ (reference sequence). The length of the CDR3 is 13 residues. CDR3: CASSDYSNQPQYF. CDR3 bases read: TGTGCCAGCAGTGATTATAGCAATCAGCCG.

CDR3 DNA, as far as it was read: TGTGCCAGTAGTCAACTCTACAGGGAAAATGAAAAA. It yields the protein CASSQLYRENEK. The complete CDR3 sequence is CASSQLYRENEKLFF. This chain connects TRBV19 to TRBJ1-4, with TRBD1 as a possible D gene (6 bases). Read sequence stops 3 residues before the CDR3 end, and the germline J gene provides the missing end. The CDR3 runs to 15 residues. Between the trimmed V and J ends, which lost 5 bases and 5 bases, there was a span of 15 bases. Germline CDR1 LNHDA, CDR2 SQIVND (reference sequence).

With respect to this clone: The read finishes 3 residues shy of the CDR3 end, and the germline J gene is used to complete it. The sample carries other DNA sequences with the same CDR3. V and J are TRBV2 and TRBJ1-3; tentatively, D is TRBD1 (5 bases). The CDR3 covers 13 residues. CDR1 is SNHLY, CDR2 FYNNEI, per germline. Trimming cost V 8 bases and J 0 bases, with 8 bases left between them. The DNA read from the CDR3 is TGTGCCAGCTTGAGGGGCTCTGGAAACACC. Encoded protein: CASLRGSGNT. The whole CDR3 protein reads CASLRGSGNTIYF.

Remarks on this clone: The CDR3 end falls 3 residues outside the read, so it is completed with the germline J gene. The chain uses TRBV7-9 and TRBJ1-2, with D perhaps matching TRBD1 (5 bases). Trimming removed 1 base from V and 6 bases from J, with 12 bases in between. This CDR3 has 14 amino acids. Germline CDR1 and CDR2: SEHNR and FQNEAQ (reference sequence). The CDR3 sequence is CASSLGAGYDGYTF. The sequenced part of the CDR3 DNA is TGTGCCAGCAGCTTAGGGGCAGGGTATGATGGC.

A word on this clone: The read comes to an end 3 residues before the CDR3 does, leaving the germline J gene to fill in the end. The chain employs TRBV18 and TRBJ2-7, with TRBD2 matching over 8 bases. The CDR3 spans 16 residues. Germline CDR1 and CDR2: KGHSH and LQKENI. V was pared by 3 bases and J by 5 bases, with 12 bases of the junction left unmatched. CDR3 DNA, as far as it was read: TGTGCCAGCTCACCGATTCCGGGACTAGAAGTCAACGAG. Its protein is CASSPIPGLEVNE. The full CDR3 is CASSPIPGLEVNEQYF. Combining the CDR3 with reference TRBV18 and TRBJ2-7 gives the whole variable domain NAGVMQNPRHLVRRRGQEARLRCSPMKGHSHVYWYRQLPEEGLKFMVYLQKENIIDESGMPKERFSAEFPKEGPSILRIQQVVRGDSAAYFCASSPIPGLEVNEQYFGPGTRLTVT.

Comment on this clone: The read comes to an end 3 residues before the CDR3 does, leaving the germline J gene to fill in the end. The chain carries TRBV20-1 and TRBJ2-1; 9 bases match TRBD2. The germline V gene encodes CDR1 DFQATT and CDR2 SNEGSKA (reference sequence). This CDR3 comprises 13 residues. Trimming removed 0 bases from V and 7 bases from J; junction bases left unmatched: 1. The chain's CDR3 is CSARELAGNEQFF. The sequenced part of the CDR3 DNA is TGCAGTGCTAGAGAGCTAGCGGGAAATGAG.

Regarding this clone: The CDR3 end is not reached by the read, which stops 3 residues before it; the germline J gene fills it in. The chain links TRBV7-2 to TRBJ2-7; D is unclear. The CDR3 length is 13 residues. Germline values: CDR1 SGHTA, CDR2 FQGNSA. With 0 bases removed from V and 3 bases from J, the gap between germline ends came to 6 bases. CDR3 DNA, as far as it was read: TGTGCCAGCAGCTTAGCTTTTCTCTACGAG. Its translation: CASSLAFLYE. In full, the CDR3 reads CASSLAFLYEQYF. The variable domain in full, completed from reference TRBV7-2 and TRBJ2-7, reads GAGVSQSPSNKVTEKGKDVELRCDPISGHTALYWYRQSLGQGLEFLIYFQGNSAPDKSGLPSDRFSAERTGGSVSTLTIQRTQQEDSAVYLCASSLAFLYEQYFGPGTRLTVT.

As for this clone: The missing CDR3 end, 3 residues past where the read stops, is filled in from the germline J gene. The chain has TRBV7-6 and TRBJ2-3; TRBD2 might be the D (7 bases). CDR1 is SGHVS, CDR2 FNYEAQ, per germline. Trimming stripped 3 bases from V and 3 bases from J, with 16 bases between. This CDR3 is 16 amino acids long. The CDR3 region is CASSFRLGGGTDTQYF. The sequenced part of the CDR3 DNA is TGTGCCAGCAGCTTCCGGTTAGGGGGGGGGACAGATACG. The full variable domain, rest sourced from reference TRBV7-6 and TRBJ2-3, is GAGVSQSPRYKVTKRGQDVALRCDPISGHVSLYWYRQALGQGPEFLTYFNYEAQQDKSGLPNDRFSAERPEGSISTLTIQRTEQRDSAMYRCASSFRLGGGTDTQYFGPGTRLTVL.

CDR3 region: CASSRTGNGYTF. CDR3 DNA, as far as it was read: TGTGCCAGTAGTAGAACAGGGAACGGC. The chain recombines TRBV19 with TRBJ1-2, with TRBD1 as a possible D gene (6 bases). The read ends 3 residues shy of where the CDR3 ends; the end is completed using the germline J gene. This CDR3 has 12 residues. The germline V gene encodes CDR1 LNHDA and CDR2 SQIVND (reference sequence).

A remark on this clone: The CDR3 is cut off 3 residues early in the read; its end comes from the germline J gene. The gene calls are TRBV2 and TRBJ1-3, with D possibly being TRBD1 (5 bases). Germline V gene lookup returns CDR1 SNHLY and CDR2 FYNNEI. This CDR3 contains 15 residues. V lost 2 bases and J lost 0, with 8 bases in between. CDR3 amino acids: CASSERRGSGNTIYF. The sequenced part of the CDR3 DNA is TGTGCCAGCAGTGAACGTAGGGGCTCTGGAAACACC.

As for this clone: The read stops 3 residues short of the end of the CDR3; the missing end is completed from the germline J gene. The chain carries TRBV5-1 and TRBJ2-3; 7 nucleotides align to TRBD1. Germline values: CDR1 SGHRS, CDR2 YFSETQ. The CDR3 has 14 residues. The V segment lost 2 bases and the J segment 5 bases; nucleotides outside the gene matches: 5. CDR3 loop: CASSLQGNRDTQYF. CDR3 bases read: TGCGCCAGCAGCTTACAGGGGAACCGAGATACG.

As concerns this clone: The read comes to an end 3 residues before the CDR3 does, leaving the germline J gene to fill in the end. The chain uses TRBV30 and TRBJ2-3; weak D call: TRBD2 (6 bases). Per the germline V gene, CDR1 is GTSNPN and CDR2 is SVGIG (reference sequence). V lost 5 bases to trimming and J lost 2 bases, with 17 bases between them. The CDR3 has 15 residues. Incomplete CDR3 DNA: TGTGCCTGGCGTCCCGGGGGTCGAATCACAGATACG. Translated, it gives CAWRPGGRITDT. The full CDR3 reads CAWRPGGRITDTQYF.

As for this clone: The read is 3 residues too short to cover the CDR3 end, so that end is filled in from the germline J gene. The chain is built from TRBV19 and TRBJ1-1; a weak D match, TRBD1 (5 bases). Germline V gene sequence: CDR1 LNHDA, CDR2 SQIVND (reference sequence). Trimming removed 5 bases at V and 3 bases at J, with 13 bases between. The CDR3 length is 14 residues. The CDR3 bases that were read are TGTGCCAGTAGTGCCAGGGTAGGAGACACTGAA. Protein: CASSARVGDTE. The entire CDR3 is CASSARVGDTEAFF.

As to this clone: The CDR3 is cut off 3 residues early in the read; its end comes from the germline J gene. The chain carries TRBV6-2 or TRBV6-3 and TRBJ2-3; the D gene is possibly TRBD1 (6 bases). Germline V gene sequence: CDR1 MNHEY, CDR2 SVGEGT. There are 14 residues in the CDR3. V lost 5 bases to trimming and J lost 4 bases, with 13 bases between them. The sequenced CDR3 bases are TGTGCCAGCAGTCAGGGAGAGGGGGCAGATACG. Encoded protein: CASSQGEGADT. The full CDR3 protein reads CASSQGEGADTQYF.

CDR3 bases read: TGCGCCAGCAGCTTGCCCGACTGGGGCGATGAG. Translating gives CASSLPDWGDE. The CDR3 reads in full as CASSLPDWGDEQFF. The rearrangement joins TRBV5-1 to TRBJ2-1, with a possible D match to TRBD1 (5 bases). Read coverage stops 3 residues before the CDR3 terminus; the germline J gene supplies the remainder. CDR1 and CDR2 (germline): SGHRS, YFSETQ. There are 14 residues in the CDR3. V dropped 1 base and J dropped 8 bases, with 13 bases sitting between them.

Of note for this clone: The read is 3 residues too short to cover the CDR3 end, so that end is filled in from the germline J gene. The chain recombines TRBV5-1 with TRBJ2-3; 13 bases match TRBD2. The V segment lost 0 bases and the J segment 6 bases; nucleotides outside the gene matches: 7. Looked up from germline, CDR1 is SGHRS and CDR2 is YFSETQ. The CDR3 length is 17 residues. CDR3 DNA, as far as it was read: TGCGCCAGCAGCTTGGCTTGGGGGACTAGCGGGGTGGATACG. This translates into CASSLAWGTSGVDT. The CDR3 reads in full as CASSLAWGTSGVDTQYF.

About this clone itself: The read terminates 3 residues ahead of where the CDR3 ends, so the germline J gene completes it. This rearrangement joins TRBV7-8 to TRBJ2-1; 12 positions match TRBD2. Trimming removed 4 bases from V and 5 bases from J; junction bases left unmatched: 0. The CDR3 has 14 amino acids. The germline CDR1 and CDR2 sequences are SGHVS and FQNEAQ. CDR3 bases read: TGTGCCAGCAGCTGGACTAGCGGGGACAATGAG. Translation gives CASSWTSGDNE. The entire CDR3 is CASSWTSGDNEQFF.

In regard to this clone: The observed sequence ends 3 residues before the CDR3 terminus, with the missing tail filled in from the germline J gene. The gene calls are TRBV5-4 and TRBJ1-2; D might be TRBD1 (5 bases). V lost 3 bases and J 4 bases, leaving 19 bases between the germline ends. From germline, CDR1 is SGHNT and CDR2 YYREEE (reference sequence). This CDR3 is 16 amino acids long. The CDR3 region is CASSSPGEGSFYGYTF. The sequenced part of the CDR3 DNA is TGTGCCAGCAGCTCCCCGGGAGAGGGGAGTTTCTATGGC.

Note on this clone: The read comes to an end 3 residues before the CDR3 does, leaving the germline J gene to fill in the end. The chain joins TRBV18 to TRBJ2-4; tentatively, D is TRBD1 (6 bases). The CDR3 has 12 residues. Looked up from germline, CDR1 is KGHSH and CDR2 is LQKENI. The CDR3 reads CASSPDSFGQYF. CDR3 DNA (partial): TGTGCCAGCTCACCGGACAGCTTCGGT.

A note on this clone: The read stops 3 residues short of the end of the CDR3; the missing end is completed from the germline J gene. This chain joins TRBV10-3 and TRBJ1-6; 7 positions agree with TRBD1. The CDR3 has 15 residues. Per germline, CDR1 ENHRY and CDR2 SYGVKD. V was pared by 4 bases and J by 5 bases, with 5 bases of the junction left unmatched. CDR3 loop: CAISGSTGNNSPLHF. The CDR3 bases that were read are TGTGCCATCAGTGGATCGACAGGGAATAATTCACCC.

Comment on this clone: The read terminates 3 residues before the CDR3 end, so the remaining end is supplied by the germline J gene. The chain combines TRBV29-1 with TRBJ2-5; tentative D call: TRBD2 (5 bases). The CDR3 contains 14 residues. V lost 7 bases and J lost 4, with 19 bases in between. Germline V lookup: CDR1 SQVTM, CDR2 ANQGSEA. The CDR3 sequence is CSAHYGSGGETQYF. CDR3 DNA (partial): TGCAGCGCCCATTACGGCAGCGGAGGAGAGACC.

On this clone: The missing CDR3 end, 3 residues past where the read stops, is filled in from the germline J gene. The V and J genes are TRBV18 and TRBJ1-2; TRBD1 agrees at 10 bases. Losses at the gene ends were 6 bases for V and 5 bases for J; bases not matched to a gene: 15. Per the germline V gene, CDR1 is KGHSH and CDR2 is LQKENI. The CDR3 consists of 17 residues. Partial CDR3 DNA: TGTGCCAGCTCGCCCGCCTACGGGACAGGGGAAGGATATGGC. Residues: CASSPAYGTGEGYG. In full, the CDR3 reads CASSPAYGTGEGYGYTF.